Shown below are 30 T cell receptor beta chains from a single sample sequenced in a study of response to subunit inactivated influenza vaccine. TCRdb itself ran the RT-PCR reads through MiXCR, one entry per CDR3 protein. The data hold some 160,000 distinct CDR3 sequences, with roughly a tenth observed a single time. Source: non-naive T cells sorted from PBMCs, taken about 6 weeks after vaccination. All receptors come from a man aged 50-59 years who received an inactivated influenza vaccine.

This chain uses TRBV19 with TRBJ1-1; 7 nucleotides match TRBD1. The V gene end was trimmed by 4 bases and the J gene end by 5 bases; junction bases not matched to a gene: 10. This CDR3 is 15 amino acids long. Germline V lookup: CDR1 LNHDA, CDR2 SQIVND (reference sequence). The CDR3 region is CASSNRRAGGTEAFF. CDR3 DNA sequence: TGTGCCAGTAGTAACCGACGGGCAGGGGGAACTGAAGCTTTCTTT. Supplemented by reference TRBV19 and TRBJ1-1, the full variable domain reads DGGITQSPKYLFRKEGQNVTLSCEQNLNHDAMYWYRQDPGQGLRLIYYSQIVNDFQKGDIAEGYSVSREKKESFPLTVTSAQKNPTAFYLCASSNRRAGGTEAFFGQGTRLTVV.

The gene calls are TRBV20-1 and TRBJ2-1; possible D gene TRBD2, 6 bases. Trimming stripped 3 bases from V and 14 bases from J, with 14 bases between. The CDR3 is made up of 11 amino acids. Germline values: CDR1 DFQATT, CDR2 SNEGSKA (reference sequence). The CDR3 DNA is TGCAGTGCTAGTCGGGAGTGGGTAGAGTTCTTC. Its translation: CSASREWVEFF.

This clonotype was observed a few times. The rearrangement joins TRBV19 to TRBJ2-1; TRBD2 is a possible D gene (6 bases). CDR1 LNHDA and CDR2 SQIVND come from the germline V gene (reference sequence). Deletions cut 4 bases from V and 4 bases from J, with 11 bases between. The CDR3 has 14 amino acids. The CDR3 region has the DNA TGTGCCAGTAGTAGCGGGACCCAGTACAATGAGCAGTTCTTC. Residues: CASSSGTQYNEQFF.

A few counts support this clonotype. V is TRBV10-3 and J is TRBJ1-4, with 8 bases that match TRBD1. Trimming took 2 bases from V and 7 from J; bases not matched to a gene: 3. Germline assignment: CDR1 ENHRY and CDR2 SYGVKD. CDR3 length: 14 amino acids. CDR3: CAISEPGQAEKLFF. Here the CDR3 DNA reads TGTGCCATCAGTGAGCCGGGACAGGCTGAAAAACTGTTTTTT.

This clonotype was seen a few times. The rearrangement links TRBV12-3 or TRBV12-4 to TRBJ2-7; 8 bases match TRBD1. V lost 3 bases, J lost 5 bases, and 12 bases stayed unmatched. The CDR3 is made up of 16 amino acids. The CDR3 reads CASSFRLGTGTDEQYF. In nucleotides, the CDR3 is TGTGCCAGCAGTTTCCGCCTCGGGACAGGCACCGACGAGCAGTACTTC.

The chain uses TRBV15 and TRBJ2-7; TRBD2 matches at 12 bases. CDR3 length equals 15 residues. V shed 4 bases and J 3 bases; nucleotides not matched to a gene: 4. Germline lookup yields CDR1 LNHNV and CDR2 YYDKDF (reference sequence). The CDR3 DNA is TGTGCCACCAGCACCCTAGCGGGAGGGTTCTACGAGCAGTACTTC. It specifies CATSTLAGGFYEQYF.

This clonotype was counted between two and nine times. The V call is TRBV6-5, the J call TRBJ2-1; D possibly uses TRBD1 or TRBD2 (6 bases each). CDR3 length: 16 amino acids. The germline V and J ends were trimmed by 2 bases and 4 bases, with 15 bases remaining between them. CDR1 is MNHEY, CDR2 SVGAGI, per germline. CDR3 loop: CASSYPSRGRYNEQFF. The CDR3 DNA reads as TGTGCCAGCAGTTACCCCTCACGGGGGCGATACAATGAGCAGTTCTTC.

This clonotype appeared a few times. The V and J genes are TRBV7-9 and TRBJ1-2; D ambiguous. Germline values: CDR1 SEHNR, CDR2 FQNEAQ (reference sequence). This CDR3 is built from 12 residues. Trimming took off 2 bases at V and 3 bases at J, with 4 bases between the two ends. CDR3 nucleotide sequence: TGTGCCAGCAGCTTATTTGACTATGGCTACACCTTC. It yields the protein CASSLFDYGYTF.

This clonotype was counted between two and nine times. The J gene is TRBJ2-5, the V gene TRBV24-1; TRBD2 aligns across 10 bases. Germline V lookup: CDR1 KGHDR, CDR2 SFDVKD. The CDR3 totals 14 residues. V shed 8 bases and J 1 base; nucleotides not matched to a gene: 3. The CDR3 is CATTSGGPQETQYF. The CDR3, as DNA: TGTGCCACCACTAGCGGGGGCCCCCAAGAGACCCAGTACTTC.

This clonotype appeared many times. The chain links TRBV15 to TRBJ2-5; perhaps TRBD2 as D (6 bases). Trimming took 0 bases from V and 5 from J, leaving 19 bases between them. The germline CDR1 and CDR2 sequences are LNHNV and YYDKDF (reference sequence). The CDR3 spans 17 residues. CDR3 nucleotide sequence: TGTGCCACCAGCAGAGAAATAAGAGCCTTTGGAGGGGAGACCCAGTACTTC. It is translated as CATSREIRAFGGETQYF.

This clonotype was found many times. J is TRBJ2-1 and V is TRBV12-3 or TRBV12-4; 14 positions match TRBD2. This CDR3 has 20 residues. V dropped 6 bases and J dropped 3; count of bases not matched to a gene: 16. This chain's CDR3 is CASSHPGTSGSWLLYNEQFF. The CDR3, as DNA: TGTGCCAGCAGCCACCCAGGGACTAGCGGGAGTTGGCTCCTCTACAATGAGCAGTTCTTC.

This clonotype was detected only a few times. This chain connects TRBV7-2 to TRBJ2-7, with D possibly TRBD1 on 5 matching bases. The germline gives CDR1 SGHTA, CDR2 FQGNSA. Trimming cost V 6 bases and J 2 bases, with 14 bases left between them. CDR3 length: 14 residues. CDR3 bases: TGTGCCAGCAGTCCTGGACACCAAACCTACGAGCAGTACTTC. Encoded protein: CASSPGHQTYEQYF. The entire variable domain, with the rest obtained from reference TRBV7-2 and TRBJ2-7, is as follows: GAGVSQSPSNKVTEKGKDVELRCDPISGHTALYWYRQSLGQGLEFLIYFQGNSAPDKSGLPSDRFSAERTGGSVSTLTIQRTQQEDSAVYLCASSPGHQTYEQYFGPGTRLTVT.

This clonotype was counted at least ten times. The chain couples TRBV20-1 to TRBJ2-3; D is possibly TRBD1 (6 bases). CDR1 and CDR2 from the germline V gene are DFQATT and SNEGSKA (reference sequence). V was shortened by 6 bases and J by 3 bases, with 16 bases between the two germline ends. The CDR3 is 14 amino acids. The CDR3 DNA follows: TGCAGTGCAGAGTGGACAGTCAAGACAGATACGCAGTATTTT. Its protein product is CSAEWTVKTDTQYF.

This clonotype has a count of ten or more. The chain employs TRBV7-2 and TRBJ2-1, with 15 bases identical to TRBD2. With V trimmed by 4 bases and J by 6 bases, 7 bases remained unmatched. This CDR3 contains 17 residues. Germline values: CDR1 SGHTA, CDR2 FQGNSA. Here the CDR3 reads CASSSFMGLAGGNEQFF. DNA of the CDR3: TGTGCCAGCAGCTCATTCATGGGACTAGCGGGAGGCAATGAGCAGTTCTTC. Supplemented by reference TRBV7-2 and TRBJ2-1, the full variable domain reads GAGVSQSPSNKVTEKGKDVELRCDPISGHTALYWYRQSLGQGLEFLIYFQGNSAPDKSGLPSDRFSAERTGGSVSTLTIQRTQQEDSAVYLCASSSFMGLAGGNEQFFGPGTRLTVL.

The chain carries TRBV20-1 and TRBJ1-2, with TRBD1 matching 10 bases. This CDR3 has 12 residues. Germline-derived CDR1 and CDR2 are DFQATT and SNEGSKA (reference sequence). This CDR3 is CSGSGTGVGYTF. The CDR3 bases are TGCAGCGGATCCGGGACAGGGGTTGGCTACACCTTC.

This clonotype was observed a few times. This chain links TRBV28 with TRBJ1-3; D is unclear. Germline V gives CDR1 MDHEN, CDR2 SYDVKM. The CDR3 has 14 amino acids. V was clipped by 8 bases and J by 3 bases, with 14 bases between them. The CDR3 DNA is TGTGCCAGCGGAAACCCAGAGATTGGAAACACCATATATTTT. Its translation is CASGNPEIGNTIYF.

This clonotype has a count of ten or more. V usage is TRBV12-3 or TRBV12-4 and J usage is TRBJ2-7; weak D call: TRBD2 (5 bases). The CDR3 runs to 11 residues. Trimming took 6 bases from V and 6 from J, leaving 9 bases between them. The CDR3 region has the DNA TGTGCCAGCAGCTCCGGAGGCGAGCAGTACTTC. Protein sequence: CASSSGGEQYF.

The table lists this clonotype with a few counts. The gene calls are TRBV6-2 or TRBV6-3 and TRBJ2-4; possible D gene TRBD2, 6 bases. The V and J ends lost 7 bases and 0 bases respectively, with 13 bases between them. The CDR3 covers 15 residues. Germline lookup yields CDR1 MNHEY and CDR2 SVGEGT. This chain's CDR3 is CASMEGVLAKNIQYF. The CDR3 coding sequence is TGTGCCAGCATGGAGGGAGTATTAGCCAAAAACATTCAGTACTTC.

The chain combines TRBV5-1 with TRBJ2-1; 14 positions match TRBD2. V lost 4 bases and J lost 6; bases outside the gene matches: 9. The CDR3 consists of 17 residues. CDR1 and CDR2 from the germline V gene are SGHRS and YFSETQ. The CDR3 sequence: CASSAGLAGGRINEQFF. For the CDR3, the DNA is TGCGCCAGCAGCGCTGGACTAGCGGGGGGCCGGATCAATGAGCAGTTCTTC.

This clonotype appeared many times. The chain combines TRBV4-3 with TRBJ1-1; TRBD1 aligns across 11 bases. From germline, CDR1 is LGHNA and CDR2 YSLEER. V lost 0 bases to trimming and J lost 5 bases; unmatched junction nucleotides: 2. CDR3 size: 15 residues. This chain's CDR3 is CASSQEGTGGTEAFF. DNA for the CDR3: TGCGCCAGCAGCCAAGAGGGGACAGGGGGAACTGAAGCTTTCTTT.

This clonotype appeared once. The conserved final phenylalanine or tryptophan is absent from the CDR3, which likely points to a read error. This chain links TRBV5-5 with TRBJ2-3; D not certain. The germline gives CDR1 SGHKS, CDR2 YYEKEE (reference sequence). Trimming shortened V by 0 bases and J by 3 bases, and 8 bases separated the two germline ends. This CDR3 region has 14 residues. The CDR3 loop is CASSLGWGTDTQYL. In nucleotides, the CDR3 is TGTGCCAGCAGCTTGGGCTGGGGAACAGATACGCAGTATTTA.

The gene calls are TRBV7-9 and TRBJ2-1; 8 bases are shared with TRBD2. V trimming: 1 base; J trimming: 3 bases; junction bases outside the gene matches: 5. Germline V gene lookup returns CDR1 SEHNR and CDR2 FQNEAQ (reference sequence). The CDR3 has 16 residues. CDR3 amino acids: CASSLVSGSYYNEQFF. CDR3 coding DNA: TGTGCCAGCAGCTTAGTAAGCGGGAGCTACTACAATGAGCAGTTCTTC. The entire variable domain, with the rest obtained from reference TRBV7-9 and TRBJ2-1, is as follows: DTGVSQNPRHKITKRGQNVTFRCDPISEHNRLYWYRQTLGQGPEFLTYFQNEAQLEKSRLLSDRFSAERPKGSFSTLEIQRTEQGDSAMYLCASSLVSGSYYNEQFFGPGTRLTVL.

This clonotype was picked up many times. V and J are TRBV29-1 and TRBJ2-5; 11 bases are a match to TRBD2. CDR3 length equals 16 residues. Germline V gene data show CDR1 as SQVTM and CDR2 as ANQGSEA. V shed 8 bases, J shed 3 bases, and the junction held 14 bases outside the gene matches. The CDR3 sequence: CSSQVGTSGRKETQYF. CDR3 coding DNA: TGCAGCTCCCAAGTGGGGACTAGCGGCCGTAAAGAGACCCAGTACTTC.

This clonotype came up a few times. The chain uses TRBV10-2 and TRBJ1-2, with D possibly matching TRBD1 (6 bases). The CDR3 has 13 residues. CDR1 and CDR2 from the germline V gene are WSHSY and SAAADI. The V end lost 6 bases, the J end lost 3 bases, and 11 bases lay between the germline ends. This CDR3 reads CASRGRQDYGYTF. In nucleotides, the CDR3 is TGCGCCAGCAGAGGTAGACAGGACTATGGCTACACCTTC.

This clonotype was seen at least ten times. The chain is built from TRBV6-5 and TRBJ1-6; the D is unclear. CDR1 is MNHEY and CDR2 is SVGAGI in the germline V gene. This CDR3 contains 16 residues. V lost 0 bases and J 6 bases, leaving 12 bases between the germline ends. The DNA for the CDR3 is TGTGCCAGCAGTTACTCCCGGAGTTTAAGTAATTCACCCCTCCACTTT. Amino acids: CASSYSRSLSNSPLHF.

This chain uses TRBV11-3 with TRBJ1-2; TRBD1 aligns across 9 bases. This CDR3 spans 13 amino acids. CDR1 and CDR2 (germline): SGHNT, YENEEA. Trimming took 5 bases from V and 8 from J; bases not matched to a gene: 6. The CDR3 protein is CASSSTGGVGYTF. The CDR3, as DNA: TGTGCCAGCAGCAGTACAGGGGGCGTCGGCTACACCTTC.

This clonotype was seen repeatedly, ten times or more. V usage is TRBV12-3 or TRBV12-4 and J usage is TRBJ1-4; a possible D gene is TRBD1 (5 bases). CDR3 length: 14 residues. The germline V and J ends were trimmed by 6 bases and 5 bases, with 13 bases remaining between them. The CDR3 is CASSPLGVNEKLFF. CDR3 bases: TGTGCCAGCAGCCCGCTGGGGGTAAATGAAAAACTGTTTTTT.

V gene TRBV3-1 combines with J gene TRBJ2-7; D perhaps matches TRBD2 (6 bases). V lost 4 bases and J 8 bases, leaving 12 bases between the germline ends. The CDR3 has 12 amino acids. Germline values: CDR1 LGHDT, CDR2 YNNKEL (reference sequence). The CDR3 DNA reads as TGTGCCAGCAGCCGTTCGGGGGAGCAGCAGTACTTC. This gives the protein CASSRSGEQQYF.

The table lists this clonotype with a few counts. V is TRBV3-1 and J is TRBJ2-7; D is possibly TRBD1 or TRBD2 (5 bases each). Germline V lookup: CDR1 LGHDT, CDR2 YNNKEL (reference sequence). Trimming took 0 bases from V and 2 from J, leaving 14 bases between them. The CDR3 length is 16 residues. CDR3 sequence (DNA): TGTGCCAGCAGCCAAGATCTCCTGGGACGTGCCTACGAGCAGTACTTC. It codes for CASSQDLLGRAYEQYF.

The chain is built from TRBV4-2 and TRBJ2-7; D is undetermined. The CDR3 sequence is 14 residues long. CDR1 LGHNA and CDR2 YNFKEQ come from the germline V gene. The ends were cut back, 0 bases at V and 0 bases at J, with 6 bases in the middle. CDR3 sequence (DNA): TGTGCCAGCAGCCAAGACGGAAGCTCCTACGAGCAGTACTTC. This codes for CASSQDGSSYEQYF.